This TCR beta chain was retrieved from a study of blood T cell repertoires in COVID-19. Study overall: Recovery among Cohort 3 donors was established by two negative PCRs, clearance, or symptom resolution. From the United States, Italy and Spain came samples of acute and convalescent COVID-19.

Assay: immunoSEQ multiplex PCR; the TCRdb copy retains only in-frame clones and omits some. Among under 200,000 clones listed, roughly 85% were seen once. Participant age was roughly 18 to 90 years, and participants resided in roughly 24 US areas. The CDR3 has 13 residues. The germline gives CDR1 LNHDA, CDR2 SQIVND (reference sequence). V shed 8 bases and J shed 3 bases, with 10 bases lying between them. The V call is TRBV19, the J call TRBJ2-2, with D unclear. The sample comprised PBMCs or T cells enriched from blood (not recorded which). The sequence was obtained from a woman aged 65 to 85 in a cohort exposed to, infected with or recovered from COVID-19 (not recorded which). The CDR3 reads CASERGDTGELFF. CDR3 DNA sequence: TGTGCCAGTGAGAGAGGTGACACCGGGGAGCTGTTTTTT. Looking up the rest from reference TRBV19 and TRBJ2-2 gives the full variable domain: DGGITQSPKYLFRKEGQNVTLSCEQNLNHDAMYWYRQDPGQGLRLIYYSQIVNDFQKGDIAEGYSVSREKKESFPLTVTSAQKNPTAFYLCASERGDTGELFFGEGSRLTVL.